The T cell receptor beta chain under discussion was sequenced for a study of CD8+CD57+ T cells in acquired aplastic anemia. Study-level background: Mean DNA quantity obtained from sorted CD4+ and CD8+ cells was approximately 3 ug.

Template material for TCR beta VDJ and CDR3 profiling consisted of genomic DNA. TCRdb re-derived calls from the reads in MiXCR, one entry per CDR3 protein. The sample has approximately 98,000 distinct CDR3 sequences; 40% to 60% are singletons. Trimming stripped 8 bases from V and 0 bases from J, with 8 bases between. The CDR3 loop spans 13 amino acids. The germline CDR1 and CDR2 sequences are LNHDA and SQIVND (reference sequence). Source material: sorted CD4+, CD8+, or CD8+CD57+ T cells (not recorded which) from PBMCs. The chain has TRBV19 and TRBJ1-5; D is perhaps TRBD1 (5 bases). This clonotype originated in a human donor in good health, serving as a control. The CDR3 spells CASRDRSNQPQHF. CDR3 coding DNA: TGTGCCAGTCGGGACCGTAGCAATCAGCCCCAGCATTTT.